A selection of T cell receptor beta chains follows, all from one sample in a study of immune heterogeneity within non-small cell lung tumors. TCRdb re-called the multiplex PCR reads through MiXCR, storing one row per CDR3 protein. The sample yields more than 9,000 distinct CDR3 sequences, just under 30% seen once. Sequenced sample: lung tumor tissue. These TCRs come from a woman aged 55-75 years with non-small cell lung cancer. Each CDR3 is given without its conserved first and last residue. A D gene is named only where the DNA matches it firmly.

J: TRBJ1-2; V: TRBV28; D: -; CDR3: ASSFSGGDGYT
J: TRBJ1-5; V: TRBV19; D: -; CDR3: ASSRGVGQPQH
J: TRBJ2-6; V: TRBV19; D: -; CDR3: ASTLSGANVLT
J: TRBJ2-7; V: TRBV13; D: TRBD2; CDR3: ASSLMGGRIRYEQY
J: TRBJ2-3; V: TRBV24-1; D: TRBD2; CDR3: ATSDAGTTADTQY
J: TRBJ2-5; V: TRBV20-1; D: -; CDR3: SPYREETQY
J: TRBJ2-2; V: TRBV28; D: -; CDR3: ASSGEGRELF
J: TRBJ2-7; V: TRBV12-5; D: -; CDR3: ASAFKVDYEQY
J: TRBJ2-7; V: TRBV27; D: TRBD2; CDR3: ASSFRASGNYEQY
J: TRBJ2-7; V: TRBV12-3/TRBV12-4; D: TRBD1; CDR3: ASSLASGTEKSYEQY
J: TRBJ1-4; V: TRBV2; D: -; CDR3: ASSEEGGNEKLF
J: TRBJ2-7; V: TRBV7-2; D: -; CDR3: ASSSDRSYEQY
J: TRBJ1-2; V: TRBV12-3/TRBV12-4; D: -; CDR3: ASSPTVFLEGGYT
J: TRBJ1-4; V: TRBV7-2; D: -; CDR3: ASSQIRDGGSEKLF
J: TRBJ1-2; V: TRBV9; D: TRBD1; CDR3: ASSVARDRDYT
J: TRBJ2-5; V: TRBV7-2; D: TRBD1; CDR3: ASSAHRGTQY
J: TRBJ2-3; V: TRBV9; D: TRBD1; CDR3: ASSARTGGPGDTQY
J: TRBJ2-2; V: TRBV11-2; D: -; CDR3: ASSLVVGGIGELF
J: TRBJ2-5; V: TRBV5-6; D: -; CDR3: ASSLVGAGETQY
J: TRBJ1-2; V: TRBV6-2/TRBV6-3; D: -; CDR3: ASTWDGNYGYT
J: TRBJ2-1; V: TRBV6-1; D: TRBD1; CDR3: ASSRQTGGAYNEQF
J: TRBJ2-7; V: TRBV9; D: -; CDR3: ASSPGTYEQY
J: TRBJ2-7; V: TRBV12-3/TRBV12-4; D: -; CDR3: ASTVGGLAYEQY
J: TRBJ1-2; V: TRBV12-3/TRBV12-4; D: -; CDR3: ASSWNYGYT
J: TRBJ2-7; V: TRBV3-1; D: -; CDR3: ASSQERRVYEQY
J: TRBJ1-1; V: TRBV29-1; D: -; CDR3: GMRRDKNTEAF
J: TRBJ2-1; V: TRBV6-2/TRBV6-3; D: TRBD2; CDR3: ASSYSYSGSIINEQF
J: TRBJ2-3; V: TRBV20-1; D: -; CDR3: SARRNRAGTDTQY
J: TRBJ1-3; V: TRBV10-3; D: -; CDR3: AISGGRLLSSGNTIY
J: TRBJ1-2; V: TRBV4-1; D: TRBD1; CDR3: ASSQDWGTGGANGYT
J: TRBJ1-1; V: TRBV7-9; D: TRBD1; CDR3: ANDRDQNTEAF
J: TRBJ2-6; V: TRBV19; D: -; CDR3: ASTPGGNSGANVLS
J: TRBJ2-5; V: TRBV30; D: -; CDR3: AWWPRGQETQY
J: TRBJ2-5; V: TRBV7-2; D: -; CDR3: ASSSLGETQY
J: TRBJ2-1; V: TRBV5-1; D: TRBD2; CDR3: ASRSGLASNEQF
J: TRBJ2-2; V: TRBV7-9; D: -; CDR3: ASTDAGELF
J: TRBJ2-3; V: TRBV20-1; D: -; CDR3: SAASIADVTDTQY
J: TRBJ2-1; V: TRBV4-3; D: -; CDR3: ASSQDLLGEQF
J: TRBJ2-5; V: TRBV7-2; D: TRBD1; CDR3: ASSPGQGAVQTQY
J: TRBJ2-7; V: TRBV14; D: -; CDR3: ASSQVVNEQY
J: TRBJ2-3; V: TRBV7-2; D: -; CDR3: ASSGGTLDTQY
J: TRBJ2-7; V: TRBV20-1; D: TRBD2; CDR3: SAPGTSGRASEQY
J: TRBJ1-1; V: TRBV27; D: -; CDR3: ASSLRPGTEAEAF
J: TRBJ2-1; V: TRBV12-3/TRBV12-4; D: -; CDR3: ASTQGDYNEQF
J: TRBJ2-3; V: TRBV6-9; D: -; CDR3: ASSYVGTQY
J: TRBJ2-1; V: TRBV15; D: TRBD2; CDR3: ATSSGTSRAEQF
J: TRBJ2-7; V: TRBV5-1; D: -; CDR3: ASSLGDLRYEQY
J: -; V: TRBV6-2/TRBV6-3; D: -; CDR3: ASSYTQNSPLH